The present entry profiles one TCR beta chain with its context. What it binds is unknown. This specimen belongs to a study of CD8 T cells in Susac syndrome. Study conclusions and caveats: By the study's own acknowledgment, its TCR sequencing and HLA analysis included relatively few individuals.

Random hexamers were used to reverse transcribe about 0.5 to 1 ug of RNA. It was immunoSEQ multiplex PCR that amplified TCR beta CDR3 across 54 Vbeta and 13 Jbeta. TCRdb re-analysed the immunoSEQ multiplex PCR reads in MiXCR, keeping a single row per CDR3 protein. The sample yields 150,000 to 200,000 distinct CDR3 sequences, 85% to 95% seen once. The CDR3 has 15 residues. CDR1 and CDR2 from the germline V gene are DFQATT and SNEGSKA (reference sequence). J gave up 12 bases and V 5 bases, and 18 bases lay outside the gene matches. TCR beta from blood CD8+ and CD4+ T cells was sequenced. While CD8+ and CD4+ T cells were isolated negatively, TEMRA cells were enriched by FACS.

The sample taken for sequencing was CD8+ T cells from PBMCs. The receptor's source is a human donor with multiple sclerosis. This chain links TRBV20-1 with TRBJ2-1, with TRBD2 identical over 8 bases. The CDR3 DNA sequence: TGCAGTGCTGACACATCAGAAACTAGCGGTCTGGCGCAGTTCTTC. It specifies CSADTSETSGLAQFF.